This T cell receptor (beta chain) was sequenced for a study of T-cell memory formation after mild COVID-19. Study-wide results and limits: Clones contracting day 15 to 85 were balanced CD4/CD8; later expanders leaned CD4+. For contracting clones, CD4+ ones sat mainly in CM and EM, CD8+ in EMRA.

Amplification by 5'RACE using constant-segment primers produced TCR alpha and TCR beta cDNA libraries that carried sample barcodes and UMIs. TCRdb fed the 5' RACE reads into MiXCR, producing one record per CDR3 protein. The sample includes about 400,000 distinct CDR3 sequences, less than 25% of them seen just once. The table lists this clonotype with many counts. Antigen unknown. Trimming removed 0 bases from V and 2 bases from J, with 5 bases in between. The CDR3 contains 13 residues. In germline, CDR1 is SGHKS, CDR2 YYEKEE (reference sequence). The chain employs TRBV5-5 and TRBJ1-1; no clear D. This receptor was taken from an adult woman who had mild COVID-19 (a few samples of this study predate the infection). Cell type and time point are not known. Sequencing was performed on PBMCs or a T cell subset sorted from them (not recorded which). CDR3 residues: CASSLDLNTEAFF. CDR3 DNA: TGTGCCAGCAGCTTGGACTTAAACACTGAAGCTTTCTTT.